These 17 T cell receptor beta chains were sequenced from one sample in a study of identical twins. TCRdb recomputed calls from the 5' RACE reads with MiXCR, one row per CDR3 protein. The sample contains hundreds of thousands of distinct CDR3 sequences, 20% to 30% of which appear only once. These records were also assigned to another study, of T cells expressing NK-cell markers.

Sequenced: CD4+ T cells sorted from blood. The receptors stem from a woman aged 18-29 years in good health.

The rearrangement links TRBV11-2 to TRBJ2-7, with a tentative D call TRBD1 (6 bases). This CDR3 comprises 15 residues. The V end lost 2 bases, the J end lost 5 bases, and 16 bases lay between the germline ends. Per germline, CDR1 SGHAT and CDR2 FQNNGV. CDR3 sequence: CASSLLQGKFHEQYF. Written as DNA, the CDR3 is TGTGCCAGCAGCTTATTACAGGGTAAATTCCACGAGCAGTACTTC.

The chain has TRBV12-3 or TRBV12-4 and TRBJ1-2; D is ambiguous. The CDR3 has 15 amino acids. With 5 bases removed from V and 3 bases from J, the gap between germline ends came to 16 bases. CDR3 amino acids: CASSPRAARYYGYTF. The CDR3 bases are TGTGCCAGCAGTCCCCGGGCAGCAAGATACTATGGCTACACCTTC.

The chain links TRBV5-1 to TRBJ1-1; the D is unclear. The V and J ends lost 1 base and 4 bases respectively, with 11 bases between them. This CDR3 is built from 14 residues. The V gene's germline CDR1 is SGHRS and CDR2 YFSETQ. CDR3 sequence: CASSLMGSGTEAFF. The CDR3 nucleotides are TGCGCCAGCAGCTTGATGGGGTCAGGCACTGAAGCTTTCTTT. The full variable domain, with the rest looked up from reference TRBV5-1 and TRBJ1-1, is KAGVTQTPRYLIKTRGQQVTLSCSPISGHRSVSWYQQTPGQGLQFLFEYFSETQRNKGNFPGRFSGRQFSNSRSEMNVSTLELGDSALYLCASSLMGSGTEAFFGQGTRLTVV.

Written as DNA, the CDR3 is TGTGCCAGCTTTAAGCGGGGGGATACGCAGTATTTT. This codes for CASFKRGDTQYF. The J gene is TRBJ2-3, the V gene TRBV12-3 or TRBV12-4; 8 bases are shared with TRBD2. The V and J ends lost 8 bases and 6 bases, in that order; junction bases with no gene match: 4. The CDR3 contains 12 residues.

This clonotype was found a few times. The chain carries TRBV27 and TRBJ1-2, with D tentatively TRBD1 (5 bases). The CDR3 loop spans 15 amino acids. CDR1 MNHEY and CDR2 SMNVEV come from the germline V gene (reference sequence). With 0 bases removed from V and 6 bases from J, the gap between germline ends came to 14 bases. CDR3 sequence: CASSLSGGEVDGYTF. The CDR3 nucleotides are TGTGCCAGCAGTTTATCGGGGGGGGAAGTCGATGGCTACACCTTC.

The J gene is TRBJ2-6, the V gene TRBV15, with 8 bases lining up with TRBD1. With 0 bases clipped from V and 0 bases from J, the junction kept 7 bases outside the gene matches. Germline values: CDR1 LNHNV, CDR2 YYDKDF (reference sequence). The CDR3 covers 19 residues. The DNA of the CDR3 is TGTGCCACCAGCAGAGATTATAGGACAGGGCCCTCTGGGGCCAACGTCCTGACTTTC. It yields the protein CATSRDYRTGPSGANVLTF.

The CDR3 is CASSPGTGLQLSYNEQFF. The CDR3 DNA follows: TGTGCCAGCAGTCCCGGGACAGGGTTACAACTCTCCTACAATGAGCAGTTCTTC. The chain couples TRBV12-3 or TRBV12-4 to TRBJ2-1; TRBD1 matches 9 bases. The junction had 11 bases not matched to a gene; V was cut back by 5 bases and J by 0 bases. This CDR3 is 18 amino acids long.

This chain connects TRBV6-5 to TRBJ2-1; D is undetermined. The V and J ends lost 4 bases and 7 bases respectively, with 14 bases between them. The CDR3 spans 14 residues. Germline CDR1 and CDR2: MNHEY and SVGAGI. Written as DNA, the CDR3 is TGTGCCAGCAGTTCAAGGCTGACTCGGAATGAGCAGTTCTTC. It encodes CASSSRLTRNEQFF.

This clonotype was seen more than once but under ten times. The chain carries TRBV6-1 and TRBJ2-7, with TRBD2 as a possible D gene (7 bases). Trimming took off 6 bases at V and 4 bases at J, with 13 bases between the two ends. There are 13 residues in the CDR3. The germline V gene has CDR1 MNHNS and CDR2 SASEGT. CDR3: CASRPGGDYEQYF. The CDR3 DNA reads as TGTGCCAGCAGGCCGGGGGGCGATTACGAGCAGTACTTC.

CDR3 DNA: TGTGCCAGCAGCCCCGGACAGGCGGACTATGGCTACACCTTC. It is translated as CASSPGQADYGYTF. The chain is built from TRBV4-2 and TRBJ1-2, with 7 bases identical to TRBD1. Trimming cost V 4 bases and J 3 bases; bases outside gene matches: 5. The CDR3 is made up of 14 amino acids. CDR1 is LGHNA, CDR2 YNFKEQ, per germline.

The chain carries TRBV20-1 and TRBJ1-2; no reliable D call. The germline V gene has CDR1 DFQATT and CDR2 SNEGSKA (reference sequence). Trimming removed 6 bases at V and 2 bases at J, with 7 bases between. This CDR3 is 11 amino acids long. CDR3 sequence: CSASDNYGYTF. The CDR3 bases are TGCAGTGCGTCTGACAACTATGGCTACACCTTC.

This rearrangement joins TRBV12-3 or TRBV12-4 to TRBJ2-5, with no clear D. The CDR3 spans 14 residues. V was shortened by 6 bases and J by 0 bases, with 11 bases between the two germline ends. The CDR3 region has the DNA TGTGCCAGCAGCCCAGAGGCGTACCAAGAGACCCAGTACTTC. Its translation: CASSPEAYQETQYF.

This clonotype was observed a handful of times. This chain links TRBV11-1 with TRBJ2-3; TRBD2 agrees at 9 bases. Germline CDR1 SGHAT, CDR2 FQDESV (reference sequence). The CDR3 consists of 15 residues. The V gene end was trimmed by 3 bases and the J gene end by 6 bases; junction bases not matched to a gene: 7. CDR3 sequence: CASSFLLAGDDTQYF. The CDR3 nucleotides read TGTGCCAGCAGCTTCCTTTTAGCGGGAGACGATACGCAGTATTTT.

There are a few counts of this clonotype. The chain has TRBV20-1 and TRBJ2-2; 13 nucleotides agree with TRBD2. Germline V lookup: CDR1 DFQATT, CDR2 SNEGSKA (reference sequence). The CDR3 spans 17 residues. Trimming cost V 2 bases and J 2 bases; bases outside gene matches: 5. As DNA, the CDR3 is TGCAGTGCTAGAAGCAGGACTAGCGGGGGAAACACCGGGGAGCTGTTTTTT. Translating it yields CSARSRTSGGNTGELFF.

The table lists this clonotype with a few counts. CDR3 in DNA: TGTGCCACCAGCAGATACCTCGGGACTAGCATTTACGAGCAGTACTTC. Its protein is CATSRYLGTSIYEQYF. J is TRBJ2-7 and V is TRBV15, with 9 nucleotides matching TRBD2. The junction had 9 bases not matched to a gene; V was cut back by 2 bases and J by 4 bases. CDR1 is LNHNV and CDR2 is YYDKDF in the germline V gene (reference sequence). The CDR3 contains 16 residues.

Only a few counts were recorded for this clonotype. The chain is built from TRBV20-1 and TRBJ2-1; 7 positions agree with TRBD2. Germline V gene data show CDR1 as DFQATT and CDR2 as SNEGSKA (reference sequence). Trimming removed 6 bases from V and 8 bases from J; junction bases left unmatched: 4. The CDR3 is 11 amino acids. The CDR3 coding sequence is TGCAGTGCAGTACGGGGGGATGAGCAGTTCTTC. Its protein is CSAVRGDEQFF.

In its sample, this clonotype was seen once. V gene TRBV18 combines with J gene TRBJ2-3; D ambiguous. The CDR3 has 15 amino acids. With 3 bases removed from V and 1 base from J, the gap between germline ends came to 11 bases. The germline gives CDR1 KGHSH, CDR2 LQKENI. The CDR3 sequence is CASSPRADGTDTQYF. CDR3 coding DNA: TGTGCCAGCTCACCTAGGGCAGATGGCACAGATACGCAGTATTTT.